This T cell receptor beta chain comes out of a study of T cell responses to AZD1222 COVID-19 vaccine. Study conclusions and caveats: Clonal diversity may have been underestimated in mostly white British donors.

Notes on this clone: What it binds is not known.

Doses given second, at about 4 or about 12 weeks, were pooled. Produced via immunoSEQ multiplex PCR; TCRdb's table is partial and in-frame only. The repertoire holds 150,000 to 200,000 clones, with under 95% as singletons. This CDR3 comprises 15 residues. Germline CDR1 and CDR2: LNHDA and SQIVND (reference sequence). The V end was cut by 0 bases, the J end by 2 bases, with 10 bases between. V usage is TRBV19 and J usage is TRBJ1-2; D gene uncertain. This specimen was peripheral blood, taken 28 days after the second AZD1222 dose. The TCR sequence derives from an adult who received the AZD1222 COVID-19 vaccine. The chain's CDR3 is CASSIEAGLNYGYTF. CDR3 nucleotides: TGTGCCAGTAGTATAGAAGCAGGTCTGAACTATGGCTACACCTTC.